These 3 T cell receptor beta chains were all obtained from the same sample, sequenced in a study of cytomegalovirus exposure and HLA in healthy donors. The PCR employed 60 Vbeta primers together with 13 Jbeta primers. Sequencing was performed with immunoSEQ multiplex PCR; in TCRdb, only in-frame clones are kept and a portion is missing. Seen here are roughly 200,000 clones, roughly four fifths observed once, and the top ten hold approximately 2.1%. Source material: PBMCs. These receptor sequences come from a woman aged 25 to 45 in good health and CMV-seropositive.

The J gene is TRBJ2-3, the V gene TRBV18; D is unresolved. The CDR3 has 17 residues. Germline-derived CDR1 and CDR2 are KGHSH and LQKENI. Trimming stripped 3 bases from V and 0 bases from J, with 16 bases between. CDR3 loop: CASSPSALQLSTDTQYF. CDR3 DNA: TGTGCCAGCTCACCCTCCGCGTTACAGTTGAGCACAGATACGCAGTATTTT.

The genes are TRBV14 and TRBJ1-1, with 8 bases lining up with TRBD1. V shed 2 bases, J shed 4 bases, and the junction held 3 bases outside the gene matches. Per germline, CDR1 SGHDN and CDR2 FVKESK. The CDR3 is 14 residues long. CDR3 residues: CASSQLTGATEAFF. The CDR3 coding sequence is TGTGCCAGCAGCCAATTGACAGGGGCCACTGAAGCTTTCTTT.

J is TRBJ2-1 and V is TRBV30; 11 bases are a match to TRBD2. Germline lookup yields CDR1 GTSNPN and CDR2 SVGIG (reference sequence). The CDR3 totals 14 residues. The trim removed 2 bases at V and 8 bases at J, leaving 5 bases unmatched. The chain's CDR3 is CAWSHSGGAHEQFF. In nucleotides, the CDR3 is TGTGCCTGGAGTCATAGCGGGGGGGCTCATGAGCAGTTCTTC.